These 10 T cell receptor beta chains came from one sample sequenced in a study of early T cells in non-severe SARS-CoV-2 infection. From the 5' RACE reads, TCRdb called clonotypes with MiXCR, one entry per CDR3 protein. The table records 75,000 or so distinct CDR3 sequences, more than 13% of them present only once. The specimen was whole blood. The source is an adult who was a healthcare worker with PCR-confirmed SARS-CoV-2 infection or an uninfected control (not recorded which).

Here the CDR3 DNA reads TGTGCCAGCAGTCGGGACAGAGCTAACGAGCAGTACTTC. Translating it yields CASSRDRANEQYF. The genes are TRBV11-2 and TRBJ2-7; 7 nucleotides align to TRBD1. In germline, CDR1 is SGHAT, CDR2 FQNNGV. V dropped 6 bases and J dropped 5; count of bases not matched to a gene: 7. There are 13 residues in the CDR3.

The CDR3 region is CASSLSGGPTDTQYF. The CDR3 DNA sequence: TGCGCCAGCAGCTTAAGCGGGGGGCCGACAGATACGCAGTATTTT. V is TRBV5-1 and J is TRBJ2-3; 9 positions match TRBD2. Per germline, CDR1 SGHRS and CDR2 YFSETQ. The CDR3 is 15 amino acids. Losses at the gene ends were 2 bases for V and 3 bases for J; bases not matched to a gene: 4.

This chain uses TRBV20-1 with TRBJ2-7, with 7 bases lining up with TRBD1. The germline V gene encodes CDR1 DFQATT and CDR2 SNEGSKA (reference sequence). With V trimmed by 1 base and J by 2 bases, 8 bases remained unmatched. The CDR3 covers 15 residues. CDR3 nucleotide sequence: TGCAGTGCTAGAGCTCGAGGGGGCTCGACCTACGAGCAGTACTTC. Protein product: CSARARGGSTYEQYF.

This clonotype was observed a handful of times. This chain uses TRBV27 with TRBJ1-2; TRBD1 might be the D (5 bases). Germline V gives CDR1 MNHEY, CDR2 SMNVEV (reference sequence). This CDR3 has 17 amino acids. V was pared by 0 bases and J by 0 bases, with 14 bases between. The CDR3 coding sequence is TGTGCCAGCAGTTTATCGATTTTAGGACAACCTAACTATGGCTACACCTTC. It yields the protein CASSLSILGQPNYGYTF.

This clonotype came up a few times. J is TRBJ1-2 and V is TRBV24-1, with 8 bases aligning to TRBD1. This CDR3 comprises 13 residues. Looked up from germline, CDR1 is KGHDR and CDR2 is SFDVKD. The junction had 3 bases not matched to a gene; V was cut back by 7 bases and J by 3 bases. The CDR3 coding sequence is TGTGCCACCAGCCAGACAGGGGACTATGGCTACACCTTC. It yields the protein CATSQTGDYGYTF.

This chain joins TRBV10-3 and TRBJ1-3; D unresolved. Trimming removed 5 bases at V and 6 bases at J, with 11 bases between. The germline CDR1 and CDR2 sequences are ENHRY and SYGVKD. The CDR3 runs to 13 residues. Written as DNA, the CDR3 is TGTGCCATCAGTTGGGGAGTTGAAAACACCATATATTTT. This gives the protein CAISWGVENTIYF.

The chain is built from TRBV12-3 or TRBV12-4 and TRBJ2-6, with D unresolved. The CDR3 is 13 residues long. V dropped 3 bases and J dropped 3 bases, with 3 bases sitting between them. CDR3 nucleotides: TGTGCCAGCAGTTTCCATGGGGCCAACGTCCTGACTTTC. Translation gives CASSFHGANVLTF.

This clonotype showed up many times. The chain has TRBV6-5 and TRBJ2-7; 7 nucleotides align to TRBD2. The germline V gene has CDR1 MNHEY and CDR2 SVGAGI. The length of the CDR3 is 14 residues. Trimming at V came to 6 bases and at J to 3 bases, leaving 8 bases not matched to a gene. The CDR3 nucleotides read TGTGCCAGCAGCCGAGTGGGCGGGAGCTACGAGCAGTACTTC. Amino acid sequence: CASSRVGGSYEQYF.

The chain couples TRBV4-2 to TRBJ2-1; 11 nucleotides match TRBD2. The CDR3 length is 16 residues. Per germline, CDR1 LGHNA and CDR2 YNFKEQ. After removal of 3 bases from V and 4 bases from J, the junction contained 5 bases not matched to a gene. In DNA, the CDR3 is TGTGCCAGCAGCCACAGTCTAGCGGGGGGATACAATGAGCAGTTCTTC. Its translation is CASSHSLAGGYNEQFF.

This clonotype was counted ten times or more. The chain links TRBV27 to TRBJ2-7; the D gene is possibly TRBD2 (6 bases). The CDR3 spans 15 residues. V was shortened by 3 bases and J by 0 bases, with 12 bases between the two germline ends. Germline CDR1 MNHEY, CDR2 SMNVEV (reference sequence). The CDR3 protein is CASSFLAGSSYEQYF. The CDR3 region has the DNA TGTGCCAGCAGTTTTCTCGCGGGAAGCTCCTACGAGCAGTACTTC.